This T cell receptor beta chain was captured in a study of T cells in narcolepsy. J was trimmed by 6 bases and V by 8 bases; bases with no gene match: 8. Per the germline V gene, CDR1 is LNHDA and CDR2 is SQIVND (reference sequence). This CDR3 contains 15 residues. Method: immunoSEQ multiplex PCR; TCRdb's copy keeps in-frame clones and lacks some. The sample holds some 30,000 clones, roughly 80% seen once. The receptor comes from a human donor in good health. Sequencing was carried out using memory (CD45RA-) CD4+ T cells from blood. V is TRBV19 and J is TRBJ2-2, with 11 bases matching TRBD2. In DNA form, the CDR3 reads TGTGCCAGTTCCTCACTAGCGGGAGTCGCCGGGGAGCTGTTTTTT. This codes for CASSSLAGVAGELFF.